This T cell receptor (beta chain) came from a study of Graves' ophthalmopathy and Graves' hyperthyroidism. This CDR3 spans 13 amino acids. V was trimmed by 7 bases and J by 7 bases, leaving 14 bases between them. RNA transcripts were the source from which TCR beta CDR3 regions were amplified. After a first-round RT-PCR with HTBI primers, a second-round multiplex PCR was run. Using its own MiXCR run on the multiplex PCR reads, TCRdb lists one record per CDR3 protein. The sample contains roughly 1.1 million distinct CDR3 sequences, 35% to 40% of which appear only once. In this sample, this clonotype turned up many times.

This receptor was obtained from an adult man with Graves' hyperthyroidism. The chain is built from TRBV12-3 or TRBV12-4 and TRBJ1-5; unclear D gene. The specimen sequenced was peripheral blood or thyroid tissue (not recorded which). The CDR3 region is CASNPGPDQPQHF. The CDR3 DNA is TGTGCCAGCAACCCAGGACCGGACCAGCCCCAGCATTTT.